What follows are 24 T cell receptor beta chains derived from one specimen sequenced in a study of CD8 T cells in Susac syndrome. Random hexamers were used to reverse transcribe an amount of roughly 0.5 to 1 ug RNA. Each CDR3 protein is one row after TCRdb ran MiXCR on the immunoSEQ multiplex PCR reads. The sample lists some 130,000 distinct CDR3 sequences, 75% to 90% occurring once. Sequencing was done on a sample of CD8+ T cells from PBMCs. These receptors all come from a human donor with multiple sclerosis.

The chain carries TRBV4-2 and TRBJ1-1, with unresolved D. CDR3 length equals 14 residues. V shed 4 bases and J shed 3 bases, with 12 bases lying between them. CDR1 and CDR2 (germline): LGHNA, YNFKEQ. CDR3 DNA sequence: TGTGCCAGCAGCCCCACGTTGGGGTACACTGAAGCTTTCTTT. It specifies CASSPTLGYTEAFF.

The chain links TRBV27 to TRBJ1-5; TRBD1 is a possible D gene (6 bases). The CDR3 has 14 residues. Trimming pared 9 bases from V and 3 bases from J, leaving 15 bases between. CDR1 and CDR2 (germline): MNHEY, SMNVEV (reference sequence). CDR3 nucleotides: TGTGCCAGTGGACTGGGGGGCTCCAATCAGCCCCAGCATTTT. Amino acids: CASGLGGSNQPQHF.

The rearrangement joins TRBV12-3 or TRBV12-4 to TRBJ2-1; tentatively, D is TRBD1 (5 bases). The CDR3 loop spans 19 amino acids. Trimming stripped 3 bases from V and 7 bases from J, with 28 bases between. The CDR3 nucleotides read TGTGCCAGCAGTTTTACTCGAACGGCAGGGCTCGACAAGAGGAATGAGCAGTTCTTC. Amino acid sequence: CASSFTRTAGLDKRNEQFF.

The rearrangement links TRBV7-6 to TRBJ2-3; D might be TRBD1 (6 bases). The CDR3 spans 13 residues. V was trimmed by 1 base and J by 6 bases, leaving 8 bases between them. CDR1 is SGHVS, CDR2 FNYEAQ, per germline. The CDR3 nucleotides read TGTGCCAGCAGCTTAGTCGACAGGGATACGCAGTATTTT. It codes for CASSLVDRDTQYF.

This clonotype was counted a few times. The chain uses TRBV27 and TRBJ1-5; TRBD1 is a possible D gene (5 bases). The CDR3 runs to 15 residues. Germline CDR1 and CDR2: MNHEY and SMNVEV (reference sequence). Trimming cost V 0 bases and J 4 bases, with 10 bases left between them. For the CDR3, the DNA is TGTGCCAGCAGTTTATCGGGGGGGGGAAATCAGCCCCAGCATTTT. Translating it yields CASSLSGGGNQPQHF.

The chain joins TRBV11-2 to TRBJ2-6; D is perhaps TRBD1 (5 bases). The germline V and J ends were trimmed by 6 bases and 2 bases, with 5 bases remaining between them. CDR3 length: 13 residues. From germline, CDR1 is SGHAT and CDR2 FQNNGV. The CDR3 here is CASRGPGANVLTF. Here the CDR3 DNA reads TGTGCCAGCAGGGGGCCTGGGGCCAACGTCCTGACTTTC.

This sequence joins TRBV7-8 and TRBJ1-5, with D possibly TRBD1 on 6 matching bases. Germline V gene lookup returns CDR1 SGHVS and CDR2 FQNEAQ. This CDR3 region has 14 residues. V gave up 7 bases and J gave up 1 base, with 11 bases separating them. CDR3 in DNA: TGTGCCAGCAACTACGACAGGAGCAATCAGCCCCAGCATTTT. Protein: CASNYDRSNQPQHF.

This chain uses TRBV3-1 with TRBJ1-6; perhaps TRBD1 as D (6 bases). The germline gives CDR1 LGHDT, CDR2 YNNKEL (reference sequence). Trimming left V 3 bases short and J 10 bases short, with 13 bases between. The CDR3 spans 14 residues. CDR3 sequence reads: CASSQDSEDSPLHF. For the CDR3, the DNA is TGTGCCAGCAGCCAGGACAGCGAGGACTCACCCCTCCACTTT.

This sequence joins TRBV27 and TRBJ2-1; D is unresolved. Germline lookup yields CDR1 MNHEY and CDR2 SMNVEV (reference sequence). Between the trimmed V and J ends, which lost 5 bases and 0 bases, there was a span of 8 bases. The length of the CDR3 is 14 residues. CDR3 amino acids: CASSAFSSYNEQFF. CDR3 nucleotides: TGTGCCAGCAGTGCTTTTAGCTCCTACAATGAGCAGTTCTTC.

The rearrangement links TRBV24-1 to TRBJ2-2, with D maybe TRBD1 (6 bases). Trimming cost V 6 bases and J 2 bases, with 12 bases left between them. The germline V gene has CDR1 KGHDR and CDR2 SFDVKD. The CDR3 extends over 15 amino acids. CDR3 residues: CATSMGHDNTGELFF. CDR3 coding DNA: TGTGCCACCAGTATGGGACATGATAACACCGGGGAGCTGTTTTTT.

This clonotype was observed a single time. This chain connects TRBV12-3 or TRBV12-4 to TRBJ2-3; no clear D gene. CDR3 length: 11 residues. V was pared by 0 bases and J by 8 bases, with 3 bases between. CDR3 in amino acids: CASSLAVTQYF. In DNA, the CDR3 is TGTGCCAGCAGTTTAGCCGTTACGCAGTATTTT.

The J gene is TRBJ1-5, the V gene TRBV6-1, with D uncertain. Per germline, CDR1 MNHNS and CDR2 SASEGT. V shed 4 bases and J shed 0 bases, with 16 bases lying between them. The CDR3 runs to 17 residues. The CDR3 sequence is CASSVSRDYYSNQPQHF. The CDR3, as DNA: TGTGCCAGCAGTGTCTCCCGGGATTATTATAGCAATCAGCCCCAGCATTTT.

The chain links TRBV18 to TRBJ1-1; tentative D call: TRBD1 (5 bases). Trimming pared 5 bases from V and 1 base from J, leaving 14 bases between. This CDR3 contains 15 residues. Germline V CDR1 and CDR2: KGHSH, LQKENI. The DNA of the CDR3 is TGTGCCAGCTCATTGTCCGGGACGCCGAACACTGAAGCTTTCTTT. Its translation is CASSLSGTPNTEAFF.

This clonotype occurred a few times. This sequence joins TRBV6-1 and TRBJ2-7; the D gene is possibly TRBD1 (7 bases). The germline gives CDR1 MNHNS, CDR2 SASEGT. V dropped 6 bases and J dropped 5 bases, with 14 bases sitting between them. The CDR3 loop spans 13 amino acids. In DNA, the CDR3 is TGTGCCAGCAGCCGCGGGACAGCTAACGAGCAGTACTTC. Protein product: CASSRGTANEQYF.

The chain is built from TRBV7-2 and TRBJ1-3; D is uncertain. Germline CDR1 reads SGHTA; CDR2 reads FQGNSA. The CDR3 spans 15 residues. Trimming pared 2 bases from V and 0 bases from J, leaving 8 bases between. In nucleotides, the CDR3 is TGTGCCAGCAGCTTAAAGAGCTACTCTGGAAACACCATATATTTT. It encodes CASSLKSYSGNTIYF.

The rearrangement uses TRBV11-3 and TRBJ2-5, with 11 bases matching TRBD2. Germline-derived CDR1 and CDR2 are SGHNT and YENEEA. The CDR3 sequence is 15 residues long. V shed 3 bases and J 4 bases; nucleotides not matched to a gene: 4. The CDR3 sequence is CASSFFGTSGETQYF. In DNA form, the CDR3 reads TGTGCCAGCAGCTTCTTCGGGACTAGCGGAGAGACCCAGTACTTC.

The chain is built from TRBV28 and TRBJ2-1; D is tentatively TRBD1 or TRBD2 (6 bases each). CDR1 and CDR2 (germline): MDHEN, SYDVKM. The V gene lost 10 bases and the J gene lost 7 bases, with 17 bases spanning the gap. This CDR3 spans 13 amino acids. The CDR3 reads CATWGRGGNEQFF. The DNA for the CDR3 is TGTGCCACCTGGGGCAGGGGAGGTAATGAGCAGTTCTTC.

The V and J genes are TRBV10-2 and TRBJ2-6; no clear D gene. V was shortened by 2 bases and J by 0 bases, with 14 bases between the two germline ends. The CDR3 covers 18 residues. Per the germline V gene, CDR1 is WSHSY and CDR2 is SAAADI. The chain's CDR3 is CASSEPGWVISGANVLTF. In nucleotides, the CDR3 is TGCGCCAGCAGTGAGCCAGGATGGGTGATCTCTGGGGCCAACGTCCTGACTTTC.

The V gene is TRBV25-1, the J gene TRBJ1-2; D is ambiguous. CDR1 and CDR2 (germline): MGHDK, SYGVNS. V lost 4 bases and J lost 0, with 9 bases in between. The length of the CDR3 is 14 residues. CDR3 protein: CASSVREPNYGYTF. DNA for the CDR3: TGTGCCAGCAGTGTCCGGGAACCTAACTATGGCTACACCTTC.

J is TRBJ1-6 and V is TRBV5-1, with 9 bases matching TRBD1. The germline gives CDR1 SGHRS, CDR2 YFSETQ. This CDR3 spans 17 amino acids. The ends lost 4 bases at V and 7 bases at J; junction bases unmatched: 12. The CDR3 reads CASSLGTGWEWNSPLHF. The CDR3 nucleotides read TGCGCCAGCAGCCTGGGGACAGGGTGGGAATGGAATTCACCCCTCCACTTT.

This chain links TRBV6-5 with TRBJ2-6; no clear D gene. CDR3 length equals 16 residues. V was pared by 2 bases and J by 1 base, with 9 bases between. CDR1 MNHEY and CDR2 SVGAGI come from the germline V gene. The CDR3 nucleotides read TGTGCCAGCAGTTACAGCGACAATTCTGGGGCCAACGTCCTGACTTTC. Translation: CASSYSDNSGANVLTF.

In DNA form, the CDR3 reads TGTGCCAGCAGTTCCGGGACAGGGTTTACCGAGCAGTACGTC. This codes for CASSSGTGFTEQYV. The V gene is TRBV6-5, the J gene TRBJ2-7; the match to TRBD1 covers 9 bases. In germline, CDR1 is MNHEY, CDR2 SVGAGI. Trimming removed 4 bases from V and 6 bases from J; junction bases left unmatched: 7. This CDR3 is built from 14 residues.

The gene calls are TRBV4-1 and TRBJ2-1; TRBD2 aligns across 9 bases. The ends lost 0 bases at V and 4 bases at J; junction bases unmatched: 7. The CDR3 extends over 17 amino acids. The germline V gene has CDR1 MGHRA and CDR2 YSYEKL. CDR3 in DNA: TGCGCCAGCAGCCAAGATCGGCGGGAGGGCCTGTACAATGAGCAGTTCTTC. This codes for CASSQDRREGLYNEQFF.

The chain has TRBV20-1 and TRBJ2-7; 9 bases match TRBD2. The V gene end was trimmed by 4 bases and the J gene end by 1 base; junction bases not matched to a gene: 8. From germline, CDR1 is DFQATT and CDR2 SNEGSKA (reference sequence). This CDR3 contains 15 residues. The CDR3 protein is CSAMELAGTSYEQYV. CDR3 bases: TGCAGTGCTATGGAGCTAGCGGGAACTTCCTACGAGCAGTACGTC.